The T cell receptor (beta chain) under discussion was sequenced for a study of shared clonotypes between healthy human individuals. Overall study: Researchers assigned three CD4 naive, three CD4 memory, two CD8 naive and one CD8 memory plate to each donor. Overall study findings and caveats: The study found about 4.6% of naive CD4 clonotypes shared across a few donors. Non-shared clonotypes had lower generation probabilities than clonotypes shared by all four sorted-subset donors.

V was pared by 4 bases and J by 3 bases, with 8 bases of the junction left unmatched. This CDR3 region has 15 residues. CDR1 and CDR2 (germline): MDHEN, SYDVKM. This clone has only one observation. Its antigen is not known. For each subset, genomic DNA was distributed in equal portions over several immunoSEQ plates. Sequencing was performed with immunoSEQ multiplex PCR; in TCRdb, only in-frame clones are kept and a portion is missing. The repertoire consists of 2 million to 3 million clones, with 85% to 95% occurring once and the leading ten covering 0.13% to 0.15%. The sequencing sample was made of naive CD4+ T cells sorted from blood. Described subset: CD45RA+ positively selected. This rearrangement joins TRBV28 to TRBJ1-2; 7 bases are shared with TRBD1. This clonotype originated in a man aged 18 to 29 in good health. CDR3 loop: CASSSISGQHYGYTF. DNA for the CDR3: TGTGCCAGCAGTTCTATTTCGGGACAGCACTATGGCTACACCTTC.